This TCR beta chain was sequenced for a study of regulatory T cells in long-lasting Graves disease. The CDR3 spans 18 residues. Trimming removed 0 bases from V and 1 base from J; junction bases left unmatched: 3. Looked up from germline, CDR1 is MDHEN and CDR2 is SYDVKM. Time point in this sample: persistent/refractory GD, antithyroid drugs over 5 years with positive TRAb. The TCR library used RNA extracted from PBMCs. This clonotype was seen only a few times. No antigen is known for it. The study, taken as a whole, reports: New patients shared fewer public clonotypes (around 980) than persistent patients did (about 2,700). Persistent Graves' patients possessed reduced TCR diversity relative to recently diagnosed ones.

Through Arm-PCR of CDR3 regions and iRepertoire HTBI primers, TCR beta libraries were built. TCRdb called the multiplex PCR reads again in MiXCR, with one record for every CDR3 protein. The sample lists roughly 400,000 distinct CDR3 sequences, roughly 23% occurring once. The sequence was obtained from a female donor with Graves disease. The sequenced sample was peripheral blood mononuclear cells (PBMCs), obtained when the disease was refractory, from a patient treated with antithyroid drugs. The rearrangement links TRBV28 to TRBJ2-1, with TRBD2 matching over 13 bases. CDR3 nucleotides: TGTGCCAGCAGTTTATGGGGGACTAGCGGGGAATCCTACAATGAGCAGTTCTTC. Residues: CASSLWGTSGESYNEQFF.